Each of the 10 T cell receptor beta chains below was sequenced from the same sample in a study of blood T cells in healthy people across ages. Primers used in a second PCR of roughly 7 to 11 cycles were a sample-barcoded 5' primer and a J-beta primer mix. A single record per CDR3 protein comes from TCRdb applying MiXCR to the 5' RACE reads. Of about 780,000 distinct CDR3 sequences listed, roughly 24% are singletons. This sample also belongs to another study, concerning T cells of mothers and their children.

The sequencing input was blood. The receptors were sampled from a boy aged 5-17 years in good health.

This chain joins TRBV12-3 or TRBV12-4 and TRBJ2-5, with D possibly TRBD1 on 6 matching bases. The DNA matches TRBJ2-1 better at its end, which makes the J call doubtful. The CDR3 has 12 residues. CDR3 in amino acids: CASTETGNEQFF. CDR3 DNA: TGTGCCAGTACGGAGACAGGCAATGAGCAGTTCTTC.

V and J are TRBV12-3 or TRBV12-4 and TRBJ2-2, with TRBD2 matching 13 bases. There are 15 residues in the CDR3. Trimming took 4 bases from V and 7 from J; bases not matched to a gene: 3. CDR3 DNA: TGTGCCAGCAGTTCGGGACTAGCGGGGAGCGGGGAGCTGTTTTTT. Its translation is CASSSGLAGSGELFF.

This clonotype appeared a few times. The chain carries TRBV6-6 and TRBJ2-5; the D is unclear. Trimming pared 10 bases from V and 0 bases from J, leaving 15 bases between. Germline loops: CDR1 MNHNY, CDR2 SVGAGI (reference sequence). This CDR3 is built from 14 residues. CDR3 in DNA: TGTGCCACAGTAGGAGAAGTGTACCAAGAGACCCAGTACTTC. Translating it yields CATVGEVYQETQYF.

V is TRBV4-2 and J is TRBJ2-7; 8 bases are a match to TRBD2. This CDR3 contains 16 residues. CDR1 LGHNA and CDR2 YNFKEQ come from the germline V gene. J was trimmed by 2 bases and V by 2 bases; bases with no gene match: 8. This CDR3 is CASSQSYGGAPYEQYF. DNA of the CDR3: TGTGCCAGCAGCCAAAGTTACGGGGGGGCCCCCTACGAGCAGTACTTC.

This clonotype was counted a few times. This chain links TRBV12-3 or TRBV12-4 with TRBJ1-1, with unresolved D. The germline V and J ends were trimmed by 0 bases and 11 bases, with 7 bases remaining between them. The CDR3 sequence is 11 residues long. The CDR3 reads CASSLASDAFF. CDR3 DNA: TGTGCCAGCAGTTTAGCGTCGGATGCTTTCTTT.

J is TRBJ2-7 and V is TRBV7-2, with D perhaps matching TRBD1 (5 bases). Germline values: CDR1 SGHTA, CDR2 FQGNSA. The CDR3 sequence is 13 residues long. Trimming pared 4 bases from V and 3 bases from J, leaving 10 bases between. The CDR3 reads CASSWAGNYEQYF. The CDR3 nucleotides are TGTGCCAGCAGCTGGGCAGGGAACTACGAGCAGTACTTC.

At least ten counts were recorded for this clonotype. The rearrangement links TRBV4-1 to TRBJ2-5; 10 bases agree with TRBD1. The tail of the sequence fits TRBJ2-1 better, so the J call may be wrong. Germline-derived CDR1 and CDR2 are MGHRA and YSYEKL. This CDR3 has 15 amino acids. The CDR3 loop is CASSPRDRGLAEQFF. DNA of the CDR3: TGCGCCAGCAGCCCACGGGACAGGGGTCTCGCTGAGCAGTTCTTC.

This clonotype was seen more than once but under ten times. The V and J genes are TRBV29-1 and TRBJ2-5; tentative D call: TRBD1 (6 bases). Germline assignment: CDR1 SQVTM and CDR2 ANQGSEA. Deletions cut 5 bases from V and 6 bases from J, with 13 bases between. The CDR3 totals 12 residues. This chain's CDR3 is CSVWGLEKTQYF. CDR3 bases: TGCAGCGTTTGGGGGCTCGAAAAGACCCAGTACTTC. The full variable domain, rest sourced from reference TRBV29-1 and TRBJ2-5, is SAVISQKPSRDICQRGTSLTIQCQVDSQVTMMFWYRQQPGQSLTLIATANQGSEATYESGFVIDKFPISRPNLTFSTLTVSNMSPEDSSIYLCSVWGLEKTQYFGPGTRLLVL.

This clonotype has only a few counts. CDR3: CASSFSGTQNYGYTF. The CDR3 DNA is TGCGCCAGCAGCTTTTCCGGGACACAGAACTATGGCTACACCTTC. The V gene is TRBV5-1, the J gene TRBJ1-2; tentatively, D is TRBD1 (6 bases). CDR3 size: 15 residues. The germline V gene has CDR1 SGHRS and CDR2 YFSETQ. Trimming stripped 2 bases from V and 2 bases from J, with 13 bases between. Filled out from reference TRBV5-1 and TRBJ1-2, the complete variable domain reads KAGVTQTPRYLIKTRGQQVTLSCSPISGHRSVSWYQQTPGQGLQFLFEYFSETQRNKGNFPGRFSGRQFSNSRSEMNVSTLELGDSALYLCASSFSGTQNYGYTFGSGTRLTVV.

The V call is TRBV15, the J call TRBJ1-4; D is unclear. This CDR3 region has 10 residues. V was trimmed by 1 base and J by 11 bases, leaving 2 bases between them. Germline V CDR1 and CDR2: LNHNV, YYDKDF (reference sequence). This CDR3 reads CATSRVKLFF. CDR3 bases: TGTGCCACCAGCAGAGTGAAACTGTTTTTT.